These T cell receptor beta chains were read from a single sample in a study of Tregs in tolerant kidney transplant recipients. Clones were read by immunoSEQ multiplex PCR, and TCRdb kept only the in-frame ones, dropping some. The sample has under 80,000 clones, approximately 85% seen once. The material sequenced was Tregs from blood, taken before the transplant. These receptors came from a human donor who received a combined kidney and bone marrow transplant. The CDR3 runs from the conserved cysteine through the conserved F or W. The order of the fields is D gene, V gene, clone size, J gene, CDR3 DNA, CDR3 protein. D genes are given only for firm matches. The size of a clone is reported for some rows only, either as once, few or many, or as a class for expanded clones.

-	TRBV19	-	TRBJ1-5	TGTGCCAGTAGTATGTCATTGGGGGCCGAATATAGCAATCAGCCCCAGCATTTT	CASSMSLGAEYSNQPQHF
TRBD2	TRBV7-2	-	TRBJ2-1	TGTGCCAGCAGCGCTAAGACTAGCGGGACGATCTATGAGCAGTTCTTC	CASSAKTSGTIYEQFF
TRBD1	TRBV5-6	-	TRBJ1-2	TGTGCCAGCAGCTTGGCCAGAGGGAGGGGGCGAGGCTACACCTTC	CASSLARGRGRGYTF
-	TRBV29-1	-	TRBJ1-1	TGCAGCGTTTCCCTACCGAACACTGAAGCTTTCTTT	CSVSLPNTEAFF
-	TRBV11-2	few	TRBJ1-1	TGTGCCAGCAGCATCCTGACAACCATGAACACTGAAGCTTTCTTT	CASSILTTMNTEAFF
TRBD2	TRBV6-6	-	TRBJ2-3	TGTGCCAGCAGCCCGGGACTAGCGGGAGTAACAGATACGCAGTATTTT	CASSPGLAGVTDTQYF
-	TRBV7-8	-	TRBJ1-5	TGTGCCAGCAGCTTCCTAGGGGCCGATAGCAATCAGCCCCAGCATTTT	CASSFLGADSNQPQHF
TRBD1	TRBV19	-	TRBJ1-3	TGTGCCAGTAGTACAGGGGGTACTGGAAACACCATATATTTT	CASSTGGTGNTIYF
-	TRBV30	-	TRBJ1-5	TGTGCCTGGAGTGTTAAAGGTTGGAGCAATCAGCCCCAGCATTTT	CAWSVKGWSNQPQHF
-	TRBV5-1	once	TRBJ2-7	TGCGCCAGCAGCGTTGTAGAGCACGAGCAGTACTTC	CASSVVEHEQYF
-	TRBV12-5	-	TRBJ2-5	TGTGCTAGTGGTCCCGGCGGGATGGCCTTGGAGACCCAGTACTTC	CASGPGGMALETQYF
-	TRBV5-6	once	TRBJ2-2	TGTGCCAGCAGCGCGCGGTGGGCGGTCACCGGGGAGCTGTTTTTT	CASSARWAVTGELFF
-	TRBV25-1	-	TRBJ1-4	TGTGCCAGCGCCGGGGGGCAGGGGAATGAAAAACTGTTTTTT	CASAGGQGNEKLFF
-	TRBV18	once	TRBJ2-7	TGTGCCAGCTCCTACAGGGTAGTAGACGACGAGCAGTACTTC	CASSYRVVDDEQYF
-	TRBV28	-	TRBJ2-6	TGTGCCAGCAGTCGTCAGGGAACAGGGGCCAACGTCCTGACTTTC	CASSRQGTGANVLTF
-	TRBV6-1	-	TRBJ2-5	TGTGCCAGCAGCCCTACATGGGGAGAGCAGTACTTC	CASSPTWGEQYF
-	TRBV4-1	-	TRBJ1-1	TGCGCCAGCAGCCAAGAAGGAGGGGTGACTGAAGCTTTCTTT	CASSQEGGVTEAFF
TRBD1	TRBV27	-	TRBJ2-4	TGTGCCAGCAGTCCACGCGGGACAGGGTTACTAGCCAAAAACATTCAGTACTTC	CASSPRGTGLLAKNIQYF
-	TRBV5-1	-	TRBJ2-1	TGCGCCAGCAGCTTAACTAGTTTGAGCTCCTACAATGAGCAGTTCTTC	CASSLTSLSSYNEQFF
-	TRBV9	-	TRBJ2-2	TGTGCCAGCAGCGTAGCTGCGTTGGCGAAGAACACCGGGGAGCTGTTTTTT	CASSVAALAKNTGELFF
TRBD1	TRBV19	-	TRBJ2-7	TGTGCCAGTAGTATGTTACAGGGGAAATCCTACGAGCAGTACTTC	CASSMLQGKSYEQYF
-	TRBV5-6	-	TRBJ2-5	TGTGCCAGCAGCTTGTCTGGAGAGACCCAGTACTTC	CASSLSGETQYF
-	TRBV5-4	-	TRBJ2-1	TGTGCCAGCAGCGGTAACAATGAGCAGTTCTTC	CASSGNNEQFF
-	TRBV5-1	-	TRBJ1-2	TGCGCCAGCAGCTCCGGGACGGATTATGGCTACACCTTC	CASSSGTDYGYTF
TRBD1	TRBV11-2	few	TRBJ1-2	TGTGCCAGCAGTTTAGGGGGCAGGGATGGCTACACCTTC	CASSLGGRDGYTF
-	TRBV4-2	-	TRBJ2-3	TGTGCCAGCAGGTTCCTGGGGGGGCCTAGCACAGATACGCAGTATTTT	CASRFLGGPSTDTQYF
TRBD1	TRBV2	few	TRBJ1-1	TGTGCCAGCAGTCCCGGGACAGGGGGCACTGAAGCTTTCTTT	CASSPGTGGTEAFF
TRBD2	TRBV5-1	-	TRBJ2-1	TGCGCCAGCAGCTGGGGCGGGGGGGCCTTTAAGAATGAGCAGTTCTTC	CASSWGGGAFKNEQFF
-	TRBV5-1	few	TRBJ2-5	TGCGCCAGCAGCGCAGGTCTAGCGAGCATCGAAGAGACCCAGTACTTC	CASSAGLASIEETQYF
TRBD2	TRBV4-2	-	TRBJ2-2	TGTGCCAGCAGCCAGGCCGCTAGCGGGGGGCTCAACACCGGGGAGCTGTTTTTT	CASSQAASGGLNTGELFF
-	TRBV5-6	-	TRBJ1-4	TGTGCCAGCAGCCTACAGGGAGGAGGTGAAAAACTGTTTTTT	CASSLQGGGEKLFF
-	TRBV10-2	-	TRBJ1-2	TGCGCCAGCAGTGAGAATCACAGGGTTAACTATGGCTACACCTTC	CASSENHRVNYGYTF
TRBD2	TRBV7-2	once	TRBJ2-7	TGTGCCAGCAGATTAGCGGGGGGCACCTACGAGCAGTACTTC	CASRLAGGTYEQYF
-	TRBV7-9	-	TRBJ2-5	TGTGCCAGCAGCTTAGTTATGGAGACCCAGTACTTC	CASSLVMETQYF
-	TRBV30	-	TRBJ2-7	TGTGCCTGGAGTGATTACGGGACCGGAGACTACGAGCAGTACTTC	CAWSDYGTGDYEQYF
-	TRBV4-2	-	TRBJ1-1	TGTGCCAGCAGCCAAGATCCGGCGAACACTGAAGCTTTCTTT	CASSQDPANTEAFF
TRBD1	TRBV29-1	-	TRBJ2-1	TGCAGCGTTGAAAAGGACAGGGGCTACAATGAGCAGTTCTTC	CSVEKDRGYNEQFF
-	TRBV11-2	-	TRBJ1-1	TGTGCCAGCAGCTTAATCTTTGGGGGGCTGGGGAACACTGAAGCTTTCTTT	CASSLIFGGLGNTEAFF
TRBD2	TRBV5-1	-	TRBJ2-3	TGCGCCAGCAGCTTAGCGGGAGTCACAGATACGCAGTATTTT	CASSLAGVTDTQYF
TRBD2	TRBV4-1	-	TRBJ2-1	TGCGCCAGCAGCCAAGATAGCGGGGTCGGCTACAATGAGCAGTTCTTC	CASSQDSGVGYNEQFF
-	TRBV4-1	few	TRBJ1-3	TGCGCCAGCAGCCAAACCCCTTTTGGAAACACCATATATTTT	CASSQTPFGNTIYF
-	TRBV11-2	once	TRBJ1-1	TGTGCCAGCAGCTTAGGCTCAGGGATTTTGGCTTTCTTT	CASSLGSGILAFF
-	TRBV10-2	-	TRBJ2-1	TGCGCCAGCCTCGACTTGTTTCCCTCCTACAATGAGCAGTTCTTC	CASLDLFPSYNEQFF
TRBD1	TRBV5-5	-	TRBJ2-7	TGTGCCGGGGGGACAGGGGATCAGCAGTACTTC	CAGGTGDQQYF
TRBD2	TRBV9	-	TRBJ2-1	TGTGCCAGCAGCGTAACTAGCGGGACCCATGAGCAGTTCTTC	CASSVTSGTHEQFF
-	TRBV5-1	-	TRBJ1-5	TGCGCCAGCAGCCCTGGGTATACACGGGGGCCCCAGCATTTT	CASSPGYTRGPQHF
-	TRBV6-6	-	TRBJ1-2	TGTGCCAGCAGTCGGACGGTCTTAGGGTCGGGTGGCTACACCTTC	CASSRTVLGSGGYTF
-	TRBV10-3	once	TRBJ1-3	TGTGCCATCAGTGAGTCAGTGCTCTCTGGAAACACCATATATTTT	CAISESVLSGNTIYF
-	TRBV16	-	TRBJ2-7	TGTGCCAGCAGCCACCGAGGGGTGAGGACCTACGAGCAGTACTTC	CASSHRGVRTYEQYF
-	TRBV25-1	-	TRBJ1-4	TGTGCCAGCAGTGGCCCCCTTGTGGGTAATGAAAAACTGTTTTTT	CASSGPLVGNEKLFF
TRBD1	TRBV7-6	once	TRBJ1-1	TGTGCCAGCAGCCTCGGGACAGGGGGCCTCACTGAAGCTTTCTTT	CASSLGTGGLTEAFF
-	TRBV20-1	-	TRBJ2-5	TGCAGTGCAGGAACAGGGTGGACCCAGTACTTC	CSAGTGWTQYF
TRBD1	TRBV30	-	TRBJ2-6	TGTGCCGGAACACAGGGGGTGCTTTCTGGGGCCAACGTCCTGACTTTC	CAGTQGVLSGANVLTF
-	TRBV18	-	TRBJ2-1	TGTGCCAGCTCACCGCTGCGGGGCCCTCGGAATGAGCAGTTCTTC	CASSPLRGPRNEQFF
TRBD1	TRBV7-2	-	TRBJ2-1	TGTGCCAGCTGTTCACGGGACAGGGGATTCGATGAGCAGTTCTTC	CASCSRDRGFDEQFF
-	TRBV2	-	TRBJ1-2	TGTGCCAGCACCCCTCAAGGACAGTTCAAGAGCTATGGCTACACCTTC	CASTPQGQFKSYGYTF
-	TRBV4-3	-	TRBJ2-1	TGCGCCAGCAGCCTAGAAGTTAACAATGAGCAGTTCTTC	CASSLEVNNEQFF
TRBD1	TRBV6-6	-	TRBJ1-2	TGTGCCAGCAGCCAAACCCGACAGGGGGCCAGCTACACCTTC	CASSQTRQGASYTF